The 20 T cell receptor beta chains below all came from one sample that was sequenced in a study of OX40 agonist ivuxolimab in advanced cancers. The method was immunoSEQ multiplex PCR; TCRdb's version includes in-frame clones alone and lacks a portion of them. The data hold 35,000 to 50,000 clones, with approximately 86% observed a single time. Sequences were derived from CD4+ or CD8+ T cells sorted from blood, sampled in a trial of the OX40 agonist ivuxolimab. All receptors come from an adult with an advanced solid tumor such as melanoma, head and neck, liver or kidney cancer.

As regards this clone: Other DNA sequences within the sample encode an identical CDR3. The V gene is TRBV27, the J gene TRBJ2-7, with no clear D. Germline-derived CDR1 and CDR2 are MNHEY and SMNVEV (reference sequence). The V and J ends lost 4 bases and 4 bases respectively, with 5 bases between them. This CDR3 region has 11 residues. The CDR3 protein is CASSSSYEQYF. For the CDR3, the DNA is TGTGCCAGCAGTTCATCTTACGAGCAGTACTTC.

The V and J genes are TRBV6-1 and TRBJ2-1; maybe TRBD2 (6 bases). V was clipped by 8 bases and J by 2 bases, with 16 bases between them. From germline, CDR1 is MNHNS and CDR2 SASEGT. The CDR3 totals 15 residues. DNA for the CDR3: TGTGCCAGCCGTCGACCCGGGGGTCCCTACAATGAGCAGTTCTTC. It yields the protein CASRRPGGPYNEQFF.

The chain employs TRBV6-6 and TRBJ1-5; a weak D match, TRBD1 (5 bases). Germline V gene lookup returns CDR1 MNHNY and CDR2 SVGAGI (reference sequence). Trimming left V 1 base short and J 3 bases short, with 10 bases between. The CDR3 runs 15 residues. CDR3 bases: TGTGCCAGCAGTTACTTGGGGGTCATCAATCAGCCCCAGCATTTT. Encoded protein: CASSYLGVINQPQHF.

This chain joins TRBV27 and TRBJ1-2, with D uncertain. CDR3 length: 13 residues. V was pared by 6 bases and J by 1 base, with 9 bases between. The germline CDR1 and CDR2 sequences are MNHEY and SMNVEV (reference sequence). Here the CDR3 reads CASSPTLNYGYTF. The CDR3 DNA reads TGTGCCAGCAGCCCTACCCTTAACTATGGCTACACCTTC.

This clone has only a few counts. The V and J genes are TRBV5-1 and TRBJ2-1; D is possibly TRBD1 or TRBD2 (5 bases each). The CDR3 length is 14 residues. Germline assignment: CDR1 SGHRS and CDR2 YFSETQ. Between the trimmed V and J ends, which lost 4 bases and 9 bases, there was a span of 17 bases. In DNA, the CDR3 is TGCGCCAGCAGCGGGTCGGGGCCCTCGGTTGAGCAGTTCTTC. This gives the protein CASSGSGPSVEQFF.

For the CDR3, the DNA is TGTGCCAGCAGTACCCCCCGGGACAGCTTTGAGCAGTACTTC. It codes for CASSTPRDSFEQYF. This rearrangement joins TRBV28 to TRBJ2-7, with 7 bases identical to TRBD1. This CDR3 spans 14 amino acids. Germline trimming cut 5 bases from V and 7 bases from J; bases unmatched to any gene: 11. CDR1 and CDR2 from the germline V gene are MDHEN and SYDVKM.

The V and J genes are TRBV2 and TRBJ1-1; D uncertain. The CDR3 runs 12 residues. Per the germline V gene, CDR1 is SNHLY and CDR2 is FYNNEI. With 4 bases removed from V and 0 bases from J, the gap between germline ends came to 3 bases. The CDR3 sequence: CASSGLNTEAFF. The CDR3 DNA sequence: TGTGCCAGCAGTGGGCTGAACACTGAAGCTTTCTTT.

V and J are TRBV28 and TRBJ2-1; TRBD1 agrees at 11 bases. There are 14 residues in the CDR3. Losses at the gene ends were 3 bases for V and 6 bases for J; bases not matched to a gene: 1. From germline, CDR1 is MDHEN and CDR2 SYDVKM. CDR3 in amino acids: CASSFGTGGNEQFF. The CDR3 DNA follows: TGTGCCAGCAGTTTCGGGACAGGGGGCAATGAGCAGTTCTTC.

V gene TRBV14 combines with J gene TRBJ1-2, with D hard to call. CDR3 length: 17 residues. The germline V and J ends were trimmed by 0 bases and 1 base, with 15 bases remaining between them. Germline lookup yields CDR1 SGHDN and CDR2 FVKESK. This CDR3 is CASSQDFVTDNNYGYTF. The CDR3 nucleotides are TGTGCCAGCAGCCAAGATTTCGTTACAGACAATAACTATGGCTACACCTTC.

The genes are TRBV27 and TRBJ1-5, with D uncertain. Per the germline V gene, CDR1 is MNHEY and CDR2 is SMNVEV (reference sequence). The CDR3 extends over 15 amino acids. Trimming took 0 bases from V and 2 from J, leaving 8 bases between them. In DNA, the CDR3 is TGTGCCAGCAGTTTATCGGGGATGGGCAATCAGCCCCAGCATTTT. This sequence encodes CASSLSGMGNQPQHF.

The count of this clone is one. The chain joins TRBV5-4 to TRBJ2-1; 11 nucleotides align to TRBD2. V was pared by 2 bases and J by 0 bases, with 4 bases of the junction left unmatched. The CDR3 is 17 amino acids. The germline V gene has CDR1 SGHNT and CDR2 YYREEE (reference sequence). The chain's CDR3 is CASSLTSGSLSYNEQFF. CDR3 nucleotides: TGTGCCAGCAGCTTAACTAGCGGGAGTCTCTCCTACAATGAGCAGTTCTTC. Combining the CDR3 with reference TRBV5-4 and TRBJ2-1 gives the whole variable domain ETGVTQSPTHLIKTRGQQVTLRCSSQSGHNTVSWYQQALGQGPQFIFQYYREEENGRGNFPPRFSGLQFPNYSSELNVNALELDDSALYLCASSLTSGSLSYNEQFFGPGTRLTVL.

The CDR3 reads CASSHAFYGYTF. As DNA, the CDR3 is TGCGCCAGCAGCCACGCCTTCTATGGCTACACCTTC. The V call is TRBV4-1, the J call TRBJ1-2; D is undetermined. Germline CDR1 MGHRA, CDR2 YSYEKL. Trimming took 3 bases from V and 4 from J, leaving 6 bases between them. This CDR3 comprises 12 residues.

This clone was picked up one time. The chain recombines TRBV4-1 with TRBJ1-5; D is perhaps TRBD1 (6 bases). The CDR3 contains 18 residues. The germline V and J ends were trimmed by 0 bases and 6 bases, with 21 bases remaining between them. Germline lookup yields CDR1 MGHRA and CDR2 YSYEKL. CDR3 in DNA: TGCGCCAGCAGCCAAGATCCGAATGTAGGGGGTGTGAGTCAGCCCCAGCATTTT. It yields the protein CASSQDPNVGGVSQPQHF.

The J gene is TRBJ2-1, the V gene TRBV4-2, with 11 nucleotides matching TRBD2. The CDR3 contains 16 residues. The germline CDR1 and CDR2 sequences are LGHNA and YNFKEQ. V lost 0 bases and J lost 3; bases outside the gene matches: 1. CDR3 sequence: CASSQDGTSGYNEQFF. As DNA, the CDR3 is TGTGCCAGCAGCCAAGATGGGACTAGCGGCTACAATGAGCAGTTCTTC.

The genes are TRBV11-2 and TRBJ2-7; tentative D call: TRBD2 (5 bases). The CDR3 length is 16 residues. Germline-derived CDR1 and CDR2 are SGHAT and FQNNGV. Trimming shortened V by 3 bases and J by 3 bases, and 18 bases separated the two germline ends. In nucleotides, the CDR3 is TGTGCCAGCAGCTTTCCCCGACATGGGGAGAGCTACGAGCAGTACGTC. This gives the protein CASSFPRHGESYEQYV.

CDR3 bases: TGTGCCAGCAGTTTATTATCGGACAGCCTCAATCAGCCCCAGCATTTT. This codes for CASSLLSDSLNQPQHF. The chain recombines TRBV27 with TRBJ1-5; D perhaps matches TRBD1 (6 bases). The V end lost 1 base, the J end lost 3 bases, and 13 bases lay between the germline ends. The CDR3 runs 16 residues. The germline V gene encodes CDR1 MNHEY and CDR2 SMNVEV (reference sequence).

The V call is TRBV19, the J call TRBJ2-1; D remains unclear. V lost 2 bases and J lost 6, with 5 bases in between. The germline V gene has CDR1 LNHDA and CDR2 SQIVND (reference sequence). The length of the CDR3 is 12 residues. The CDR3 DNA reads TGTGCCAGTAGTATAACCGGCAATGAGCAGTTCTTC. Encoded protein: CASSITGNEQFF.

The chain's CDR3 is CASSTFGVAGEQYF. CDR3 bases: TGTGCCAGTAGTACCTTCGGGGTAGCGGGTGAGCAGTACTTC. The genes are TRBV19 and TRBJ2-7; 7 bases fit TRBD2. The CDR3 covers 14 residues. The V segment lost 4 bases and the J segment 7 bases; nucleotides outside the gene matches: 10. Germline V CDR1 and CDR2: LNHDA, SQIVND (reference sequence).

This clone was observed a handful of times. Other DNA sequences in the sample encode the same CDR3. The rearrangement joins TRBV9 to TRBJ2-5; D is tentatively TRBD1 or TRBD2 (6 bases each). Per germline, CDR1 SGDLS and CDR2 YYNGEE. The CDR3 sequence is 15 residues long. V gave up 0 bases and J gave up 5 bases, with 14 bases separating them. Here the CDR3 DNA reads TGTGCCAGCAGCGTAGATTCGGGGGCCGGGGAGACCCAGTACTTC. Translating gives CASSVDSGAGETQYF.

The J gene is TRBJ1-4, the V gene TRBV2; D gene ambiguous. V lost 2 bases and J 8 bases, leaving 9 bases between the germline ends. CDR3 length: 13 amino acids. Germline loops: CDR1 SNHLY, CDR2 FYNNEI. The CDR3 nucleotides are TGTGCCAGCAGTGAACGGGTATCCGAAAAACTGTTTTTT. Residues: CASSERVSEKLFF.